The next 28 T cell receptor beta chains were all read from a single sample in a study of blood T cells in healthy people across ages. Using a J-beta primer mix together with a sample-barcoded 5' primer, a second PCR was run for about 7 to 12 cycles. TCRdb called the 5' RACE reads again in MiXCR, with one record for every CDR3 protein. The table shows 1.4 million to 1.5 million distinct CDR3 sequences, with roughly 45% occurring only once. Specimen: blood. Source of these receptors: a woman younger than 35 in good health.

V is TRBV7-9 and J is TRBJ1-5, with D possibly matching TRBD1 (6 bases). V was shortened by 5 bases and J by 3 bases, with 11 bases between the two germline ends. Germline CDR1 and CDR2: SEHNR and FQNEAQ (reference sequence). CDR3 size: 14 residues. Written as DNA, the CDR3 is TGTGCCAGCAGCATCCAGGGGAACAATCAGCCCCAGCATTTT. It translates to CASSIQGNNQPQHF.

This clonotype was counted a few times. The rearrangement links TRBV15 to TRBJ2-2, with 13 positions matching TRBD2. J gave up 7 bases and V 7 bases, and 9 bases lay outside the gene matches. The CDR3 extends over 16 amino acids. Germline-derived CDR1 and CDR2 are LNHNV and YYDKDF (reference sequence). CDR3 protein: CATKNGLAGVNGELFF. The CDR3 nucleotides are TGTGCCACCAAAAACGGACTAGCGGGAGTTAACGGGGAGCTGTTTTTT.

There are many counts of this clonotype. The chain links TRBV27 to TRBJ2-7; D is ambiguous. Germline CDR1 MNHEY, CDR2 SMNVEV (reference sequence). CDR3 size: 14 residues. V dropped 2 bases and J dropped 2 bases, with 10 bases sitting between them. The CDR3 coding sequence is TGTGCCAGCAGTTTAGCCGGTACCACCTACGAGCAGTACTTC. The encoded protein is CASSLAGTTYEQYF.

This clonotype was observed a few times. The chain couples TRBV5-1 to TRBJ2-1; 9 bases fit TRBD2. V shed 6 bases, J shed 4 bases, and the junction held 8 bases outside the gene matches. Germline CDR1 and CDR2: SGHRS and YFSETQ. The CDR3 spans 15 residues. The CDR3 coding sequence is TGCGCCAGCACCGAACTAGCGGGTGTTTACAATGAGCAGTTCTTC. The encoded protein is CASTELAGVYNEQFF.

As for this clonotype: It may be a read error: a sequence one base away is much more abundant. The rearrangement joins TRBV16 to TRBJ2-1; TRBD1 aligns across 10 bases. CDR1 and CDR2 from the germline V gene are KGHSY and FQNENV. V lost 3 bases to trimming and J lost 2 bases; unmatched junction nucleotides: 1. This CDR3 contains 15 residues. CDR3 coding DNA: TGTGCCAGCAGCCACGGGACAGGGGCCTACAATGAGCAGTTCTTC. Translated: CASSHGTGAYNEQFF.

This clonotype was seen once. This sequence joins TRBV12-3 or TRBV12-4 and TRBJ2-5, with D possibly called TRBD1 or TRBD2 (5 bases each). The CDR3 sequence is 17 residues long. Trimming stripped 3 bases from V and 1 base from J, with 18 bases between. CDR3 bases: TGTGCCAGCAGTTTTATTCGGGACGCAACAGCCCAAGAGACCCAGTACTTC. It is translated as CASSFIRDATAQETQYF.

As regards this clonotype: It may be a read error: a sequence one base away is much more abundant. The chain links TRBV6-5 to TRBJ1-6; 9 nucleotides match TRBD1. This CDR3 is built from 16 residues. The V gene's germline CDR1 is MNHEY and CDR2 SVGAGI. CDR3 sequence (DNA): TGTGCCGGCAGCAGCCGACGGACAGGGGCCAATTCACCCCTCCACTTT. Translation gives CAGSSRRTGANSPLHF.

This clonotype appeared a few times. The chain is built from TRBV2 and TRBJ2-1, with D tentatively TRBD2 (6 bases). The length of the CDR3 is 13 residues. Germline V gene sequence: CDR1 SNHLY, CDR2 FYNNEI. Trimming took off 9 bases at V and 6 bases at J, with 15 bases between the two ends. CDR3 amino acids: CARPGLPCNEQFF. CDR3 coding DNA: TGTGCCAGGCCGGGACTTCCCTGCAATGAGCAGTTCTTC.

CDR3 region: CASSEAGYDSPLHF. CDR3 bases: TGTGCCAGCAGTGAAGCGGGGTACGATTCACCCCTCCACTTT. The rearrangement uses TRBV2 and TRBJ1-6, with D uncertain. Germline CDR1 SNHLY, CDR2 FYNNEI. Deletions cut 0 bases from V and 8 bases from J, with 8 bases between. This CDR3 spans 14 amino acids.

In its sample, this clonotype was seen many times. V and J are TRBV11-2 and TRBJ2-7; a possible D gene is TRBD2 (6 bases). Trimming stripped 2 bases from V and 2 bases from J, with 16 bases between. This CDR3 region has 16 residues. Germline loops: CDR1 SGHAT, CDR2 FQNNGV. Written as DNA, the CDR3 is TGTGCCAGCAGCTTAAACCGAAGGGAGGTTGCCTACGAGCAGTACTTC. Translating gives CASSLNRREVAYEQYF. The full variable domain, rest sourced from reference TRBV11-2 and TRBJ2-7, is EAGVAQSPRYKIIEKRQSVAFWCNPISGHATLYWYQQILGQGPKLLIQFQNNGVVDDSQLPKDRFSAERLKGVDSTLKIQPAKLEDSAVYLCASSLNRREVAYEQYFGPGTRLTVT.

The chain links TRBV6-5 to TRBJ2-7, with 8 positions matching TRBD2. The CDR3 is 17 residues long. Germline loops: CDR1 MNHEY, CDR2 SVGAGI. V lost 0 bases, J lost 6 bases, and 13 bases stayed unmatched. The CDR3 here is CASSYSATSGSPGEQYF. CDR3 nucleotides: TGTGCCAGCAGTTACTCCGCCACTAGCGGTTCCCCTGGCGAGCAGTACTTC.

This chain uses TRBV5-1 with TRBJ2-3; 9 bases fit TRBD2. This CDR3 region has 16 residues. V gave up 4 bases and J gave up 3 bases; unmatched junction bases: 9. CDR1 is SGHRS, CDR2 YFSETQ, per germline. The chain's CDR3 is CASSVLRGGGTDTQYF. DNA for the CDR3: TGCGCCAGCAGCGTCTTGCGGGGGGGCGGTACAGATACGCAGTATTTT.

A note on this clonotype: A read error is possible here, since a much larger clone lies one base away. The V and J genes are TRBV6-5 and TRBJ2-1; D might be TRBD1 or TRBD2, each matching 5 bases. The CDR3 sequence is 14 residues long. The germline V gene encodes CDR1 MNHEY and CDR2 SVGAGI. CDR3 coding DNA: TGTGCCAGCAGCCTAGGGACCAACTACAGTGAGCAGTTCTTC. It yields the protein CASSLGTNYSEQFF.

In this sample, this clonotype turned up once. The chain uses TRBV5-1 and TRBJ2-3; 14 positions agree with TRBD2. The germline V gene has CDR1 SGHRS and CDR2 YFSETQ. The CDR3 has 16 amino acids. The V and J ends lost 2 bases and 4 bases, in that order; junction bases with no gene match: 3. The CDR3 protein is CASSLGTSGRADTQYF. The DNA of the CDR3 is TGCGCCAGCAGCTTAGGGACTAGCGGGAGAGCAGATACGCAGTATTTT.

This clonotype is a singleton in its sample. The chain is built from TRBV20-1 and TRBJ2-3, with D unresolved. V was trimmed by 5 bases and J by 4 bases, leaving 16 bases between them. This CDR3 has 14 amino acids. Germline V gene lookup returns CDR1 DFQATT and CDR2 SNEGSKA (reference sequence). CDR3 amino acids: CSAWTRPLPDTQYF. The CDR3 DNA is TGCAGTGCTTGGACCAGACCCCTCCCAGATACGCAGTATTTT.

This clonotype was counted only a few times. The chain has TRBV20-1 and TRBJ2-7, with D perhaps matching TRBD1 or TRBD2 (5 bases each). The length of the CDR3 is 14 residues. CDR1 and CDR2 (germline): DFQATT, SNEGSKA (reference sequence). Here the CDR3 reads CSAENAGSSYEQYF. The CDR3 DNA is TGCAGCGCTGAAAATGCAGGGAGCTCCTACGAGCAGTACTTC.

The chain employs TRBV28 and TRBJ2-7, with 9 bases matching TRBD1. CDR3 length: 15 residues. Unmatched junction bases numbered 7, after V lost 4 bases and J lost 3 bases. Germline V gene data show CDR1 as MDHEN and CDR2 as SYDVKM. CDR3 residues: CASSCWGQGLYEQYF. CDR3 nucleotide sequence: TGTGCCAGCAGTTGTTGGGGACAGGGCCTCTACGAGCAGTACTTC.

This clonotype was recorded a few times. The J gene is TRBJ1-2, the V gene TRBV7-2, with TRBD1 matching over 8 bases. Germline values: CDR1 SGHTA, CDR2 FQGNSA. V lost 1 base and J lost 4; bases outside the gene matches: 5. CDR3 length: 15 residues. The CDR3, as DNA: TGTGCCAGCAGCTTAGAACAGGGGGTAGCCTATGGCTACACCTTC. Encoded protein: CASSLEQGVAYGYTF.

This clonotype occurred a few times. The rearrangement uses TRBV20-1 and TRBJ2-7; D is possibly TRBD2 (5 bases). Trimming shortened V by 3 bases and J by 3 bases, and 15 bases separated the two germline ends. This CDR3 is built from 14 residues. In germline, CDR1 is DFQATT, CDR2 SNEGSKA (reference sequence). CDR3 sequence: CSASGETDYYEQYF. The CDR3 region has the DNA TGCAGTGCTAGTGGGGAGACTGACTACTACGAGCAGTACTTC.

The DNA of the CDR3 is TGTGCCAGCAGTTACATGGGGGGGGCCTCCTACGAGCAGTACTTC. Translated, it gives CASSYMGGASYEQYF. The V and J genes are TRBV6-5 and TRBJ2-7, with D possibly TRBD2 on 7 matching bases. V shed 2 bases and J shed 0 bases, with 11 bases lying between them. The CDR3 is 15 residues long. CDR1 is MNHEY and CDR2 is SVGAGI in the germline V gene.

The rearrangement joins TRBV4-1 to TRBJ2-7; 7 bases map to TRBD1. Looked up from germline, CDR1 is MGHRA and CDR2 is YSYEKL. V was clipped by 1 base and J by 3 bases; unmatched bases: 3. The CDR3 is 14 amino acids. CDR3 bases: TGCGCCAGCAGCCAAGGGGACAGCCTCTACGAGCAGTACTTC. Its translation: CASSQGDSLYEQYF.

The rearrangement uses TRBV25-1 and TRBJ2-1; 10 bases map to TRBD2. The V gene's germline CDR1 is MGHDK and CDR2 SYGVNS. Trimming at V came to 4 bases and at J to 0 bases, leaving 27 bases not matched to a gene. The CDR3 consists of 24 residues. The CDR3 protein is CASSGLRTRRWASGGASSYNEQFF. CDR3 DNA sequence: TGTGCCAGCAGTGGACTCAGGACAAGGAGGTGGGCTAGCGGGGGTGCAAGCTCCTACAATGAGCAGTTCTTC.

This clonotype was counted between two and nine times. V gene TRBV6-5 combines with J gene TRBJ2-2; the D gene is possibly TRBD2 (6 bases). CDR1 and CDR2 (germline): MNHEY, SVGAGI. Trimming pared 6 bases from V and 8 bases from J, leaving 22 bases between. CDR3 size: 16 residues. CDR3 in DNA: TGTGCCAGCAGATCCCTCCCTAGCGAGGAGAAGGGGGAGCTGTTTTTT. As protein: CASRSLPSEEKGELFF.

The chain joins TRBV20-1 to TRBJ2-3; TRBD2 matches 7 bases. CDR1 and CDR2 from the germline V gene are DFQATT and SNEGSKA (reference sequence). After removal of 0 bases from V and 1 base from J, the junction contained 4 bases not matched to a gene. The CDR3 extends over 15 amino acids. CDR3 loop: CSARDLGGGTDTQYF. In DNA form, the CDR3 reads TGCAGTGCTAGAGATCTTGGGGGGGGCACAGATACGCAGTATTTT.

There are many counts of this clonotype. The chain recombines TRBV2 with TRBJ2-3; D is uncertain. The V end lost 8 bases, the J end lost 4 bases, and 7 bases lay between the germline ends. Germline V gives CDR1 SNHLY, CDR2 FYNNEI. The CDR3 has 11 amino acids. CDR3 sequence reads: CASVRADTQYF. The CDR3 region has the DNA TGTGCCAGCGTTCGTGCAGATACGCAGTATTTT.

The chain is built from TRBV12-3 or TRBV12-4 and TRBJ2-5; 8 bases are a match to TRBD2. V dropped 4 bases and J dropped 12; count of bases not matched to a gene: 4. CDR3 size: 11 residues. CDR3 nucleotides: TGTGCCAGCAGTTCCCGGGAGGGGAAGTACTTC. Translated: CASSSREGKYF.

The genes are TRBV5-1 and TRBJ1-4; 12 bases are shared with TRBD1. This CDR3 spans 15 amino acids. Germline V gene sequence: CDR1 SGHRS, CDR2 YFSETQ. The J segment lost 2 bases and the V segment lost 9 bases, leaving 5 bases of the junction unmatched. CDR3 sequence reads: CATGTGGTTNEKLFF. CDR3 DNA: TGCGCCACCGGGACAGGGGGCACTACTAATGAAAAACTGTTTTTT.

This chain links TRBV20-1 with TRBJ2-3, with 10 positions matching TRBD2. Germline lookup yields CDR1 DFQATT and CDR2 SNEGSKA (reference sequence). The ends lost 6 bases at V and 3 bases at J; junction bases unmatched: 9. There are 15 residues in the CDR3. The CDR3, as DNA: TGCAGTGCAATAAGCGGGGGGGCCTGGACAGATACGCAGTATTTT. Amino acids: CSAISGGAWTDTQYF.